This T cell receptor beta chain comes out of a study of T cells in Graves' hyperthyroidism and ophthalmopathy. Study-level findings and limits: The model made its ophthalmopathy prediction, and onset followed a median around 6.5 months later.

RNA transcripts were the template for amplifying TCR beta CDR3 regions. First-round RT-PCR targeting the TCR CDR3 was performed with the HTBI primer set. TCRdb used MiXCR to reprocess the multiplex PCR reads, holding one entry per CDR3 protein. The sample carries around 500,000 distinct CDR3 sequences, around 15% recorded once. This CDR3 comprises 14 residues. V was trimmed by 6 bases and J by 4 bases, leaving 13 bases between them. Germline values: CDR1 ENHRY, CDR2 SYGVKD. This clonotype was observed at least ten times. The antigen is not known. Patients aged 18 to 65 had newly diagnosed hyperthyroidism lasting under 2 months.

The material sequenced was blood. This clonotype was sampled from a woman aged 18-29 years with Graves' hyperthyroidism. The chain uses TRBV10-3 and TRBJ1-3; no definite D call. As DNA, the CDR3 is TGTGCCATCAGGTCCAGTCGTGAAGGAAACACCATATATTTT. Translated, it gives CAIRSSREGNTIYF.